This TCR beta chain was documented in a study of shared clonotypes between healthy human individuals. Whole-study context: Donors, aged 18 to 49, were two women and three men. Used for every donor were three CD4 naive, three CD4 memory, two CD8 naive and one CD8 memory plate.

Each subset's genomic DNA was shared equally among a number of immunoSEQ plates. Clones were sequenced by immunoSEQ multiplex PCR, and TCRdb holds only the in-frame ones, with some missing. The sample has about 2 million clones, 85% to 95% seen once. The donor cohort consisted entirely of Caucasian adults residing in Nashville, Tennessee. CDR3 length equals 12 residues. The V gene's germline CDR1 is GTSNPN and CDR2 SVGIG (reference sequence). V was pared by 2 bases and J by 8 bases, with 1 base of the junction left unmatched. This clone was seen only once. J is TRBJ2-3 and V is TRBV30; 10 nucleotides agree with TRBD1. Sequenced input: naive CD4+ T cells sorted from blood. The subset here: CD45RA+ positively selected. The clonotype originates from a man between 18 and 29 years old in good health. CDR3 residues: CAWSRTGGTQYF. The CDR3 coding sequence is TGTGCCTGGAGTAGGACAGGGGGTACGCAGTATTTT.